This TCR beta chain was sequenced for a study of CXCR3-negative and CXCR3-positive naive CD8 T cells. Notes on the study in general: CXCR3-positive naive cells carried more hydrophobic TRB CDR3s than CXCR3-negative naive cells did. Both naive subsets showed comparably high diversity, and memory CD8+ cells showed much lower diversity. Both naive subsets carried similar amounts of surface CD5, so TCR strength was inferred from TRB CDR3 properties.

Points on this clonotype: Antigen unknown.

The CDR3 loop spans 14 amino acids. Germline CDR1 reads MDHEN; CDR2 reads SYDVKM. 5' RACE with UMI labels generated the TRB cDNA libraries. TCRdb reprocessed the 5' RACE reads and reports one entry per CDR3 protein, with no DNA. The specimen's table records 120,000 or so distinct CDR3 sequences. Sequencing used naive CXCR3+ CD8+ T cells from blood. Described subset: CD45RO-CCR7+CD27+CD95- naive CD8+ T cells expressing CXCR3 (TNR3+). This clonotype originated in a human donor in good health. Some clones in this sample may be carry-over from other donors' samples. The chain couples TRBV28 to TRBJ2-5; TCRdb's D call, TRBD1, is unchecked because there is no DNA. The CDR3 sequence is CASSLIQGAETQYF.